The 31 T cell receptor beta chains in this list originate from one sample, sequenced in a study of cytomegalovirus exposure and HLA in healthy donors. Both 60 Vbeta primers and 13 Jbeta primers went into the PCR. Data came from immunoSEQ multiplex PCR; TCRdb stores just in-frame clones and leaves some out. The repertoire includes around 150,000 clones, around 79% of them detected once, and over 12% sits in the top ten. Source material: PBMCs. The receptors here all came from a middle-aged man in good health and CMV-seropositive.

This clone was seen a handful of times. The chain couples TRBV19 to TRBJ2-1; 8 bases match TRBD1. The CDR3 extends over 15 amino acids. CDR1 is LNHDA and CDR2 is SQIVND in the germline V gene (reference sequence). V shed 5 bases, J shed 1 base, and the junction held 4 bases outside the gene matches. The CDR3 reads CASSAHRGSYNEQFF. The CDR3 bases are TGTGCCAGTAGTGCACACAGGGGGTCCTACAATGAGCAGTTCTTC.

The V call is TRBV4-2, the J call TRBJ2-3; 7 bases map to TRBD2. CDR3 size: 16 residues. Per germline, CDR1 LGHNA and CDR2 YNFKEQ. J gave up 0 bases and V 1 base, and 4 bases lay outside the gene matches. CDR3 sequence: CASSQGSGGSTDTQYF. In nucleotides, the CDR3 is TGTGCCAGCAGCCAAGGTTCGGGGGGTAGCACAGATACGCAGTATTTT.

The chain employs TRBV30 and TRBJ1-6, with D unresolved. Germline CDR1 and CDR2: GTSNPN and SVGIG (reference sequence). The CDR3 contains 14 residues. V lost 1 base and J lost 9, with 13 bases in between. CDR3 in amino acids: CAWSAGPSTSPLHF. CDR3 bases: TGTGCCTGGAGTGCGGGTCCTTCCACTTCACCCCTCCACTTT.

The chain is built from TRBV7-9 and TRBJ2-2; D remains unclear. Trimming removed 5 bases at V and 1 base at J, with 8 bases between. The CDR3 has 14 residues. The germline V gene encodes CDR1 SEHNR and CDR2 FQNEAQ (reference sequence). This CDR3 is CASSTQMNTGELFF. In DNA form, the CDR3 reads TGTGCCAGCAGCACCCAGATGAACACCGGGGAGCTGTTTTTT.

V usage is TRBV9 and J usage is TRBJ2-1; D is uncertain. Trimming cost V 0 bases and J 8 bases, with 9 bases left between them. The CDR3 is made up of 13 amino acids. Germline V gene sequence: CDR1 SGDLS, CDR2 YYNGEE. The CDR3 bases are TGTGCCAGCAGCGTAGGTAGTGCGGATGAGCAGTTCTTC. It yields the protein CASSVGSADEQFF.

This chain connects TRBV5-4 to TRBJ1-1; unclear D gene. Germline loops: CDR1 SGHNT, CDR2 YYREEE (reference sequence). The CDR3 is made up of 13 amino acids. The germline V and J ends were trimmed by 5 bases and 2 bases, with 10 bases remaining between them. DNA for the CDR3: TGTGCCAGCAGGGACTCTAGAAACACTGAAGCTTTCTTT. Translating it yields CASRDSRNTEAFF. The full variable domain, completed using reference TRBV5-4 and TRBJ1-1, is ETGVTQSPTHLIKTRGQQVTLRCSSQSGHNTVSWYQQALGQGPQFIFQYYREEENGRGNFPPRFSGLQFPNYSSELNVNALELDDSALYLCASRDSRNTEAFFGQGTRLTVV.

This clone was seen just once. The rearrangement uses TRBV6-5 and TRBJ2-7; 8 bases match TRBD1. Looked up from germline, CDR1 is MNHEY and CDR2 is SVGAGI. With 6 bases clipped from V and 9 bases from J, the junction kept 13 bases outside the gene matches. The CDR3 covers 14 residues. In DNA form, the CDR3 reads TGTGCCAGCAGACCCCAGGGGGCGGTCTTTGGGCAGTACTTC. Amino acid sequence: CASRPQGAVFGQYF.

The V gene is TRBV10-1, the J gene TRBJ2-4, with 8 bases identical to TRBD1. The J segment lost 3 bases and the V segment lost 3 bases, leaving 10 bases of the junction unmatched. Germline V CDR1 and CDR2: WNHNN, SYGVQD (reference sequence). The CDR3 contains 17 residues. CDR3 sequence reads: CASSEGQGGIVKNIQYF. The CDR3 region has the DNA TGCGCCAGCAGTGAAGGACAGGGCGGTATCGTCAAAAACATTCAGTACTTC.

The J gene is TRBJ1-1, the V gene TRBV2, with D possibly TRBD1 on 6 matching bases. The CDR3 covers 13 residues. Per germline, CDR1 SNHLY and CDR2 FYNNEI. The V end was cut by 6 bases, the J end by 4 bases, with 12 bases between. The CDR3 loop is CASSLQGSTEAFF. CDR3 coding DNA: TGTGCCAGCAGCTTACAGGGTAGCACTGAAGCTTTCTTT.

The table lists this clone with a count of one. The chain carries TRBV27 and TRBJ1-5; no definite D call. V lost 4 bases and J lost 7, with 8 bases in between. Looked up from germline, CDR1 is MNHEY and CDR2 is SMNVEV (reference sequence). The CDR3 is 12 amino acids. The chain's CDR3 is CASSSPGQPQHF. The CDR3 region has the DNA TGTGCCAGCAGTTCCCCGGGGCAGCCCCAGCATTTT.

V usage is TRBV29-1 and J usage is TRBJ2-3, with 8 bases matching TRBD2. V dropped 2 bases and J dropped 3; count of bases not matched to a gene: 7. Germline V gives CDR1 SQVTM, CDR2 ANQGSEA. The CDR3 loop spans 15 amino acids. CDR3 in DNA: TGCAGCGTTGAACGGGGGGGCCTGAGGACAGATACGCAGTATTTT. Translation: CSVERGGLRTDTQYF.

The DNA of the CDR3 is TGTGCCAGCACGAAGGCCCCGGACGGGGCCTACGAGCAGTACTTC. This gives the protein CASTKAPDGAYEQYF. V usage is TRBV2 and J usage is TRBJ2-7, with a tentative D call TRBD2 (5 bases). V was clipped by 7 bases and J by 2 bases, with 18 bases between them. The V gene's germline CDR1 is SNHLY and CDR2 FYNNEI. This CDR3 comprises 15 residues.

The CDR3 region is CASSLETGGDTYEQYV. For the CDR3, the DNA is TGTGCCAGCAGCTTGGAGACAGGGGGCGATACCTACGAGCAGTACGTC. The chain joins TRBV5-6 to TRBJ2-7, with 10 nucleotides matching TRBD1. Trimming cost V 0 bases and J 2 bases; bases outside gene matches: 5. CDR1 and CDR2 from the germline V gene are SGHDT and YYEEEE. The CDR3 is 16 residues long.

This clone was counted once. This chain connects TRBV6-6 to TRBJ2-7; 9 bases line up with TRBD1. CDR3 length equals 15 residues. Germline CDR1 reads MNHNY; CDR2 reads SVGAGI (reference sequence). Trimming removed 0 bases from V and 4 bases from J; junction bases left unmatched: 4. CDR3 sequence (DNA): TGTGCCAGCAGTTACTCGAAGGGGACAGGGTACGAGCAGTACGTC. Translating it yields CASSYSKGTGYEQYV.

The CDR3 nucleotides are TGTGCCAGCGCGGGGCAGATTATGAACACTGAAGCTTTCTTT. Amino acid sequence: CASAGQIMNTEAFF. The chain joins TRBV18 to TRBJ1-1; D perhaps matches TRBD1 (5 bases). Germline CDR1 reads KGHSH; CDR2 reads LQKENI. Trimming stripped 8 bases from V and 0 bases from J, with 13 bases between. The CDR3 is 14 residues long.

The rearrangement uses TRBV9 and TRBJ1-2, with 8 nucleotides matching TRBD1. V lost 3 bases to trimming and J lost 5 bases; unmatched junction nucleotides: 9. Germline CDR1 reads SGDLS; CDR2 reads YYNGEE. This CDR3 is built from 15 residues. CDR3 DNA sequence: TGTGCCAGCAGCGAACCTACCAGGGGGCCATATGGCTACACCTTC. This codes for CASSEPTRGPYGYTF. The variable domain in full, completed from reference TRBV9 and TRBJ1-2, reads DSGVTQTPKHLITATGQRVTLRCSPRSGDLSVYWYQQSLDQGLQFLIQYYNGEERAKGNILERFSAQQFPDLHSELNLSSLELGDSALYFCASSEPTRGPYGYTFGSGTRLTVV.

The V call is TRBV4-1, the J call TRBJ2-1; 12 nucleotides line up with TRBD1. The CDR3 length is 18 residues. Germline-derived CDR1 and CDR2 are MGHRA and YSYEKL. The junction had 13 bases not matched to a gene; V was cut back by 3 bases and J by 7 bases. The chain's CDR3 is CASSHKLTGTGGRNEQFF. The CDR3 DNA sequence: TGCGCCAGCAGCCATAAGCTCACCGGGACAGGGGGCCGGAATGAGCAGTTCTTC.

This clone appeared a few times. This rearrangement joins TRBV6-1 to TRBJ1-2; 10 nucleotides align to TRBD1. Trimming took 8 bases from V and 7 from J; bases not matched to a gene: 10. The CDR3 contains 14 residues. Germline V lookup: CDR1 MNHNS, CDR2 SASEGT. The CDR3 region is CASLRDRGRGGYTF. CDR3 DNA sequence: TGTGCCAGCCTTAGAGACAGGGGGCGGGGTGGCTACACCTTC.

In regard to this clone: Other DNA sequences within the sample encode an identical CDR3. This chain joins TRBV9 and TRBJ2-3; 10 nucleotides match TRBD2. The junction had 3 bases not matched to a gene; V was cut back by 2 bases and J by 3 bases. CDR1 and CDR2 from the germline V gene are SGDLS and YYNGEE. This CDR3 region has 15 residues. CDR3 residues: CASSVSSGGTDTQYF. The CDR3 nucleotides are TGTGCCAGCAGCGTTTCTAGCGGGGGAACAGATACGCAGTATTTT.

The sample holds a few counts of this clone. CDR3 sequence: CASRLGTRLRETQYF. As DNA, the CDR3 is TGCGCCAGCAGACTCGGGACAAGGCTGAGGGAGACCCAGTACTTC. The V gene is TRBV5-1, the J gene TRBJ2-5; tentatively, D is TRBD1 (6 bases). Trimming left V 5 bases short and J 5 bases short, with 19 bases between. Germline V CDR1 and CDR2: SGHRS, YFSETQ. There are 15 residues in the CDR3.

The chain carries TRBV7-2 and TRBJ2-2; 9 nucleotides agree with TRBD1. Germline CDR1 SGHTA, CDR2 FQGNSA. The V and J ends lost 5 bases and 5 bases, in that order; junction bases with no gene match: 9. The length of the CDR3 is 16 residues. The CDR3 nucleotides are TGTGCCAGCAGCCCACAGGACAGGGGCGGGACCGGGGAGCTGTTTTTT. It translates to CASSPQDRGGTGELFF. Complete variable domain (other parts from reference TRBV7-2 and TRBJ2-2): GAGVSQSPSNKVTEKGKDVELRCDPISGHTALYWYRQSLGQGLEFLIYFQGNSAPDKSGLPSDRFSAERTGGSVSTLTIQRTQQEDSAVYLCASSPQDRGGTGELFFGEGSRLTVL.

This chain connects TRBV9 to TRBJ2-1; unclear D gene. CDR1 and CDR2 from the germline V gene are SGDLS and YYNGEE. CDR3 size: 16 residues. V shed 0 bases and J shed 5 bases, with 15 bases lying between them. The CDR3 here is CASSVDGWRGNNEQFF. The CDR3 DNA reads TGTGCCAGCAGCGTAGATGGTTGGAGAGGAAACAATGAGCAGTTCTTC.

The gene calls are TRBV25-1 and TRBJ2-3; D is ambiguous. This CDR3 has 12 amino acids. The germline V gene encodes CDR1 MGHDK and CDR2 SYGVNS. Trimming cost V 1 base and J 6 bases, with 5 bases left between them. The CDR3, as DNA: TGTGCCAGCAGTGAATTTCTGGATACGCAGTATTTT. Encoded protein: CASSEFLDTQYF.

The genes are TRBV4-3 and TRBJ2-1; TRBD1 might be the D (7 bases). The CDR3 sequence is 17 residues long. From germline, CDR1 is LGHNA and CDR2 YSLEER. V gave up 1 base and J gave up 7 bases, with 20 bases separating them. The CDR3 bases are TGCGCCAGCAGCCAAGTTGGGGGCAGGGGGGTTGTTAATGAGCAGTTCTTC. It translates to CASSQVGGRGVVNEQFF.

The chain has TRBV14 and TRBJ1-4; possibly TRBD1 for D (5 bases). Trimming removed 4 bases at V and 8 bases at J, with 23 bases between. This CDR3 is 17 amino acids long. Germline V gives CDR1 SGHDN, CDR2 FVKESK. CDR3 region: CASSPRQLSAAGEKLFF. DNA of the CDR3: TGTGCCAGCAGCCCTCGACAGCTAAGTGCGGCGGGGGAAAAACTGTTTTTT.

The chain's CDR3 is CASSLAAGGNEQYF. CDR3 coding DNA: TGTGCCAGCAGCTTAGCGGCAGGGGGCAACGAGCAGTACTTC. This chain links TRBV7-9 with TRBJ2-7; 8 nucleotides agree with TRBD1. The CDR3 totals 14 residues. V gave up 0 bases and J gave up 5 bases; unmatched junction bases: 3. From germline, CDR1 is SEHNR and CDR2 FQNEAQ (reference sequence).

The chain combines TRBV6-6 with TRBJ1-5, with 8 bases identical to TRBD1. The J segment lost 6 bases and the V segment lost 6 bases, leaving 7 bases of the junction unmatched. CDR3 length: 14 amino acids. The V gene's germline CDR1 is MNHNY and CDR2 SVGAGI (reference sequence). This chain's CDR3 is CASSLTGVAQPQHF. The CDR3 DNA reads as TGTGCCAGCAGCTTGACAGGGGTGGCTCAGCCCCAGCATTTT.

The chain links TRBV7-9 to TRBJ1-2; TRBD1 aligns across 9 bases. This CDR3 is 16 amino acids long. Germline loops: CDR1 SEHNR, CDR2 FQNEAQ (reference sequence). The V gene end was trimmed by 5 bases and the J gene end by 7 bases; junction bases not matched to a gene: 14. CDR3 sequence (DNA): TGTGCCAGCAGCCCCCAAAATCCCGGGACAGGGAGTGGCTACACCTTC. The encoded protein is CASSPQNPGTGSGYTF.

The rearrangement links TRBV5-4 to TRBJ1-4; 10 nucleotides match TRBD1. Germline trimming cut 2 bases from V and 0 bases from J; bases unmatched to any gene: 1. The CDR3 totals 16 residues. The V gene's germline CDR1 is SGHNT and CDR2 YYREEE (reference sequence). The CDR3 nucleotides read TGTGCCAGCAGCTTAGGACAGGGGGCAACTAATGAAAAACTGTTTTTT. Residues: CASSLGQGATNEKLFF.

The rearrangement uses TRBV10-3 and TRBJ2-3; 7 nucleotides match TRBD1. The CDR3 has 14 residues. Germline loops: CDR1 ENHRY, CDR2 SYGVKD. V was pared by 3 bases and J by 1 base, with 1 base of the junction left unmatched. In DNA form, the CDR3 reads TGTGCCATCAGTGATCAGGGGGGCACAGATACGCAGTATTTT. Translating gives CAISDQGGTDTQYF.

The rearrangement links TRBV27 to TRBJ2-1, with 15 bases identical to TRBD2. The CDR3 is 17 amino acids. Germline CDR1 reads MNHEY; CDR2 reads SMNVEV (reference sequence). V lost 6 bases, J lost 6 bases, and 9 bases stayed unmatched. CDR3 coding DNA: TGTGCCAGCAGGAACCATAGGACTAGCGGGGGGGTCAATGAGCAGTTCTTC. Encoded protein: CASRNHRTSGGVNEQFF.